A single sample is the source of the 7 T cell receptor beta chains below, sequenced in a study of T cell changes during pregnancy in multiple sclerosis. Using immunoSEQ multiplex PCR, the repertoire was profiled, and TCRdb retains in-frame clones only, with some absent. The sample has fewer than 65,000 clones; 90% to 95% are singletons. Material: peripheral blood, obtained after pregnancy. Receptor source: a female donor in good health, enrolled as a control in a pregnancy study.

The chain combines TRBV11-3 with TRBJ1-6, with 11 bases that match TRBD1. The CDR3 loop spans 15 amino acids. The junction had 5 bases not matched to a gene; V was cut back by 4 bases and J by 9 bases. Germline V gene lookup returns CDR1 SGHNT and CDR2 YENEEA. CDR3 loop: CASSWGTGGVSPLHF. The CDR3 nucleotides are TGTGCCAGCAGCTGGGGGACAGGGGGTGTTTCACCCCTCCACTTT.

The chain uses TRBV7-2 and TRBJ1-2; 12 nucleotides match TRBD1. The CDR3 extends over 16 amino acids. CDR1 SGHTA and CDR2 FQGNSA come from the germline V gene. V trimming: 5 bases; J trimming: 8 bases; junction bases outside the gene matches: 12. CDR3 protein: CASSQARGQGARGYTF. CDR3 nucleotide sequence: TGTGCCAGCAGCCAAGCTAGGGGACAGGGGGCTAGGGGCTACACCTTC.

The chain links TRBV2 to TRBJ2-3; tentatively, D is TRBD1 (5 bases). Germline CDR1 reads SNHLY; CDR2 reads FYNNEI. This CDR3 has 15 residues. V was pared by 4 bases and J by 0 bases, with 11 bases between. The CDR3 region has the DNA TGTGCCAGCAGTGCTGGTCCAGGGAGCACAGATACGCAGTATTTT. As protein: CASSAGPGSTDTQYF.

The rearrangement joins TRBV11-2 to TRBJ2-1; D uncertain. Trimming took off 4 bases at V and 7 bases at J, with 5 bases between the two ends. Per germline, CDR1 SGHAT and CDR2 FQNNGV. The CDR3 is made up of 11 amino acids. As DNA, the CDR3 is TGTGCCAGCAGCTATAAAAATGAGCAGTTCTTC. Translated, it gives CASSYKNEQFF. Together with reference TRBV11-2 and TRBJ2-1, the CDR3 gives the full variable domain: EAGVAQSPRYKIIEKRQSVAFWCNPISGHATLYWYQQILGQGPKLLIQFQNNGVVDDSQLPKDRFSAERLKGVDSTLKIQPAKLEDSAVYLCASSYKNEQFFGPGTRLTVL.

This chain joins TRBV5-4 and TRBJ1-2; D is perhaps TRBD1 (6 bases). V was shortened by 4 bases and J by 3 bases, with 13 bases between the two germline ends. CDR1 and CDR2 (germline): SGHNT, YYREEE (reference sequence). The CDR3 is 14 amino acids. Here the CDR3 reads CASSPGGADYGYTF. The CDR3 DNA sequence: TGTGCCAGCAGCCCGGGGGGGGCGGACTATGGCTACACCTTC.

Note on this clone: Different DNA sequences within this sample yield the same CDR3. V gene TRBV7-3 combines with J gene TRBJ1-1; 9 nucleotides align to TRBD1. The CDR3 loop spans 13 amino acids. The J segment lost 3 bases and the V segment lost 5 bases, leaving 1 base of the junction unmatched. The V gene's germline CDR1 is SGHTA and CDR2 FQGTGA. The CDR3 is CASSRDRDTEAFF. The DNA for the CDR3 is TGTGCCAGCAGCCGGGACAGGGACACTGAAGCTTTCTTT.

The chain joins TRBV5-1 to TRBJ2-3; 10 nucleotides line up with TRBD1. The CDR3 loop spans 13 amino acids. Germline trimming cut 9 bases from V and 4 bases from J; bases unmatched to any gene: 5. CDR1 is SGHRS and CDR2 is YFSETQ in the germline V gene. In DNA form, the CDR3 reads TGCGCCACCTCGGGACAGGGGTCAGATACGCAGTATTTT. It is translated as CATSGQGSDTQYF.